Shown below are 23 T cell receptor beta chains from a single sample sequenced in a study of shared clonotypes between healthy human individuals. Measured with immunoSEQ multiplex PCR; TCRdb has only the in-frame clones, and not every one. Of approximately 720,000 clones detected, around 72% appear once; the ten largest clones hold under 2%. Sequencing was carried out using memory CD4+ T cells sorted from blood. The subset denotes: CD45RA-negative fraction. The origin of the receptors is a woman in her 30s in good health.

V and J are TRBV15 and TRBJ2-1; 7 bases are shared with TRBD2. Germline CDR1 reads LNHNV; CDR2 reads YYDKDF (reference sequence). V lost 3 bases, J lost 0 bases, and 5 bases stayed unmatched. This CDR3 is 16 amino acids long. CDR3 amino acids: CATSRGGGPSYNEQFF. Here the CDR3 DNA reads TGTGCCACCAGCAGGGGGGGAGGGCCCTCCTACAATGAGCAGTTCTTC. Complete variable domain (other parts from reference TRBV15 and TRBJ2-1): DAMVIQNPRYQVTQFGKPVTLSCSQTLNHNVMYWYQQKSSQAPKLLFHYYDKDFNNEADTPDNFQSRRPNTSFCFLDIRSPGLGDTAMYLCATSRGGGPSYNEQFFGPGTRLTVL.

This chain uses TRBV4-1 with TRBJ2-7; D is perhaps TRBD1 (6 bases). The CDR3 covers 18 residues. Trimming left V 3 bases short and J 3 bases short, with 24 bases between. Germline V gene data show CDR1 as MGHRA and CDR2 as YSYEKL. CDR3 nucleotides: TGCGCCAGCAGCCAGGGTCTAGCCACGACAGGTCAATTCTACGAGCAGTACTTC. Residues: CASSQGLATTGQFYEQYF.

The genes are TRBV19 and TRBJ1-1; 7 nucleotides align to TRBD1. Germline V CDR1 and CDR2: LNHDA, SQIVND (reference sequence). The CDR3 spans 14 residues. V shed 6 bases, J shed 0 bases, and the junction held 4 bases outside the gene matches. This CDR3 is CASRRGQVNTEAFF. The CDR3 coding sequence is TGTGCCAGTAGAAGGGGGCAGGTGAACACTGAAGCTTTCTTT.

CDR3 DNA sequence: TGCGCCAGCAGTGGACAAGCGATGAACACTGAAGCTTTCTTT. It encodes CASSGQAMNTEAFF. The chain uses TRBV10-2 and TRBJ1-1; D is uncertain. This CDR3 region has 14 residues. V shed 4 bases and J shed 0 bases, with 9 bases lying between them. Germline CDR1 reads WSHSY; CDR2 reads SAAADI.

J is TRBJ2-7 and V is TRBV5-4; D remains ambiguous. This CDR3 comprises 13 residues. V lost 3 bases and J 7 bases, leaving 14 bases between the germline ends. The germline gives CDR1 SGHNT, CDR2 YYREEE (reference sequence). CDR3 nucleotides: TGTGCCAGCAGCTCCCCGAGAGGTCGGGAGCAGTACTTC. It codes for CASSSPRGREQYF.

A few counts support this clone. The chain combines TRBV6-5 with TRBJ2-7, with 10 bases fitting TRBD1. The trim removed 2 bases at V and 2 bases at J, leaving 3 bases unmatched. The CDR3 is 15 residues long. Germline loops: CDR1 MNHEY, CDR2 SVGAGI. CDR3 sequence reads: CASSYPGQGPYEQYF. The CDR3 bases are TGTGCCAGCAGTTACCCGGGACAGGGGCCCTACGAGCAGTACTTC.

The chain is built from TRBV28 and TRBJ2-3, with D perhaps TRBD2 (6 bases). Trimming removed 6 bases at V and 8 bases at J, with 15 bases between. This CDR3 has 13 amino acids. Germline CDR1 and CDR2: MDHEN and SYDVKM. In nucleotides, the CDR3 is TGTGCCAGCAGCCCGGGGGAGACCGGTACGCAGTATTTT. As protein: CASSPGETGTQYF.

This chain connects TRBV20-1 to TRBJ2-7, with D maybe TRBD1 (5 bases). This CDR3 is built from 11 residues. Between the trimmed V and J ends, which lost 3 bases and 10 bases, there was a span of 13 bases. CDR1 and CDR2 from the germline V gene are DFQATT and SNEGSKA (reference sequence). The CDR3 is CSARKQQGQYF. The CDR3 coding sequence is TGCAGTGCTAGGAAACAGCAGGGACAGTACTTC.

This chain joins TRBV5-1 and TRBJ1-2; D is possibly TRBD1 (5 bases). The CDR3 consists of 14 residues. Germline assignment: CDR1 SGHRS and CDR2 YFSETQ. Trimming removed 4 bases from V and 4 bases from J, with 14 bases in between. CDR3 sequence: CASSPGEQLYGYTF. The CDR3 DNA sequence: TGCGCCAGCAGCCCGGGGGAACAGCTCTATGGCTACACCTTC.

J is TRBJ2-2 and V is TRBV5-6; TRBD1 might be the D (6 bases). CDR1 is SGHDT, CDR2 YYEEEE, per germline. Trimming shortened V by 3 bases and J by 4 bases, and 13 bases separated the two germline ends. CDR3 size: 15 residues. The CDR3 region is CASSWEQGPTGELFF. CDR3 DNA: TGTGCCAGCAGCTGGGAACAGGGCCCCACCGGGGAGCTGTTTTTT.

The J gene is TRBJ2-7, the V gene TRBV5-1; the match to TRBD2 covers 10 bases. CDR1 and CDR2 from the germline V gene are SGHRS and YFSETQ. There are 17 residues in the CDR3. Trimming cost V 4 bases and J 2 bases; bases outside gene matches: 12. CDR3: CASSPTPTSGLTYEQYF. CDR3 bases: TGCGCCAGCAGCCCAACCCCGACTAGCGGGCTTACCTACGAGCAGTACTTC.

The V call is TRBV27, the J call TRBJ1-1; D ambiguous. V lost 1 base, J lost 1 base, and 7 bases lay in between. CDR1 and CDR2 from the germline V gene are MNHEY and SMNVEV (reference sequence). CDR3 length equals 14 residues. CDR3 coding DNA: TGTGCCAGCAGTTTATTGTCCGGGAACACTGAAGCTTTCTTT. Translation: CASSLLSGNTEAFF.

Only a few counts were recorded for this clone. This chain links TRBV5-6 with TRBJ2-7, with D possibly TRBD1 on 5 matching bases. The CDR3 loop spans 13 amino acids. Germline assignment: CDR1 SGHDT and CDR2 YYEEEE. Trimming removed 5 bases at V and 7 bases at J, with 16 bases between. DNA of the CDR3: TGTGCCAGCAGTCGCCGGACCCCAGGGGAGCAGTACTTC. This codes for CASSRRTPGEQYF. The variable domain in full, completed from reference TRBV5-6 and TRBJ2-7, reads DAGVTQSPTHLIKTRGQQVTLRCSPKSGHDTVSWYQQALGQGPQFIFQYYEEEERQRGNFPDRFSGHQFPNYSSELNVNALLLGDSALYLCASSRRTPGEQYFGPGTRLTVT.

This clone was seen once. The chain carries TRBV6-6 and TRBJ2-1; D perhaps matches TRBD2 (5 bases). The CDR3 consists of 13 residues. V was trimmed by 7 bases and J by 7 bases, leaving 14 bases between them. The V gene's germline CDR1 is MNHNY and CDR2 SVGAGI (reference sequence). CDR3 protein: CASTPHGGNEQFF. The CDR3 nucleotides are TGTGCCAGCACCCCACACGGAGGAAATGAGCAGTTCTTC.

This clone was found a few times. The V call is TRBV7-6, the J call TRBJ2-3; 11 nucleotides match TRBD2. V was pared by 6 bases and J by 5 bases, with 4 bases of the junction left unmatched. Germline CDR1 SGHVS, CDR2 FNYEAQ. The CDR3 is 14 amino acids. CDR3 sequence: CASRLTSGRDTQYF. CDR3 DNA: TGTGCCAGCAGACTAACTAGCGGGAGAGATACGCAGTATTTT.

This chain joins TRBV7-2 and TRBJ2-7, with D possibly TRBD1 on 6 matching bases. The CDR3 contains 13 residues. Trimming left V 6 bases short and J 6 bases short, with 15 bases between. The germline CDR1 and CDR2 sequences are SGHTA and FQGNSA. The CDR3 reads CASRSQGLREQYF. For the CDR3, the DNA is TGTGCCAGCAGATCTCAGGGGTTGCGCGAGCAGTACTTC.

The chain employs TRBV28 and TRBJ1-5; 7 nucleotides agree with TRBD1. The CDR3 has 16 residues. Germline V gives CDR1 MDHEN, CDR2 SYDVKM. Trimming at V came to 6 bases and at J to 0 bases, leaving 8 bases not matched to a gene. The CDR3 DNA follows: TGTGCCAGCAGCCCATCCAGGGGGTATAGCAATCAGCCCCAGCATTTT. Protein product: CASSPSRGYSNQPQHF.

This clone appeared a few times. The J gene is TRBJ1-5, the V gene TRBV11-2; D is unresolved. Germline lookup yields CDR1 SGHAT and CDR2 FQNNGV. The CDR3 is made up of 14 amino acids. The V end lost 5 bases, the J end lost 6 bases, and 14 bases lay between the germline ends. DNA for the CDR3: TGTGCCAGCAGCCGACAACATTCGGCTCAGCCCCAGCATTTT. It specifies CASSRQHSAQPQHF. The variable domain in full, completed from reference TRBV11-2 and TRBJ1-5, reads EAGVAQSPRYKIIEKRQSVAFWCNPISGHATLYWYQQILGQGPKLLIQFQNNGVVDDSQLPKDRFSAERLKGVDSTLKIQPAKLEDSAVYLCASSRQHSAQPQHFGDGTRLSIL.

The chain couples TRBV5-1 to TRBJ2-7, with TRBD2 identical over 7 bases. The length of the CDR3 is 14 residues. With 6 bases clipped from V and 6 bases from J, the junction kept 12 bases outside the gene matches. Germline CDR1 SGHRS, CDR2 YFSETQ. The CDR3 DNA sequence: TGCGCCAGCACGGACGCGGTTACGGGAGGCGAGCAGTACTTC. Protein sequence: CASTDAVTGGEQYF.

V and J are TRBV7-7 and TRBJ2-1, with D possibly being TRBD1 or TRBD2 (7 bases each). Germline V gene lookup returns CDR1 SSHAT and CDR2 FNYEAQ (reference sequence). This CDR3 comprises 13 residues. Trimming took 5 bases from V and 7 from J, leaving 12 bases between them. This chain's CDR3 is CASSQGGANEQFF. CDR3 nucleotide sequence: TGTGCCAGCAGCCAGGGGGGGGCGAATGAGCAGTTCTTC.

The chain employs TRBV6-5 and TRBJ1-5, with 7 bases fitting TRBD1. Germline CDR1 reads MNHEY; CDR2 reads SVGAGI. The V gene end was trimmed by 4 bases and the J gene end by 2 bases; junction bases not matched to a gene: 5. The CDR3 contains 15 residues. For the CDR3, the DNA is TGTGCCAGCAGTTTGACAGGGATGGGCAATCAGCCCCAGCATTTT. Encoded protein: CASSLTGMGNQPQHF.

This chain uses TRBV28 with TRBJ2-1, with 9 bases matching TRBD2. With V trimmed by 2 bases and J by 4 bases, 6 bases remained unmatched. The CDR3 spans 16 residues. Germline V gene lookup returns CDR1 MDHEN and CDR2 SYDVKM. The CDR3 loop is CASSLLSSGKYNEQFF. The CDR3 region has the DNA TGTGCCAGCAGTTTACTATCTAGCGGGAAATACAATGAGCAGTTCTTC.

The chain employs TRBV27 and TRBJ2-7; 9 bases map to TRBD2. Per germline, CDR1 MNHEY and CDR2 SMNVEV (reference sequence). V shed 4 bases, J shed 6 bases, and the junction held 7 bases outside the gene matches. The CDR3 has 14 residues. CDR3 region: CASSSNSGSGEQYF. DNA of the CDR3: TGTGCCAGCAGTTCTAATAGCGGGAGTGGCGAGCAGTACTTC.